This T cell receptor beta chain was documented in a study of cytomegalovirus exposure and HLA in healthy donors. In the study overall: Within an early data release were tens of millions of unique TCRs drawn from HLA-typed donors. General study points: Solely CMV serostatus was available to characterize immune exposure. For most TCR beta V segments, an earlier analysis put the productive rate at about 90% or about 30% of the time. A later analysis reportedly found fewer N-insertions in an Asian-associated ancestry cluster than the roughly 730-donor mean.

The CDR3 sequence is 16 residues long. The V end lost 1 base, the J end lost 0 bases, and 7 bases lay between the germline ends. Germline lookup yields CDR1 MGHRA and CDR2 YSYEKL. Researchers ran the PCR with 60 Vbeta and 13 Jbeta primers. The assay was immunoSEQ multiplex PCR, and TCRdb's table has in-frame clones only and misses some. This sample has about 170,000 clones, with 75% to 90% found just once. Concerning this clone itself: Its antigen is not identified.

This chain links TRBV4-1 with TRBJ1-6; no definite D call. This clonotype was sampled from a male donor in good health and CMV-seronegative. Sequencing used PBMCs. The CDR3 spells CASSQVGSSYNSPLHF. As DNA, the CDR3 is TGCGCCAGCAGCCAAGTAGGGAGCTCCTATAATTCACCCCTCCACTTT.